This TCR beta chain was profiled in a study of cytomegalovirus exposure and HLA in healthy donors. Study results and limitations: A subsequent analysis found that TCR clusters from the first cohort also tended to co-occur in the 110 or so validation repertoires, with approximately 95% of cluster scores above 0. There were a few CMV-associated chains whose specificity for CMV antigens was confirmed in vitro. The classifier, whose performance was assessed in both the original and validation cohorts, reportedly diagnosed cytomegalovirus status with high specificity and sensitivity.

This CDR3 comprises 14 residues. Germline values: CDR1 MNHNS, CDR2 SASEGT. V gave up 7 bases and J gave up 6 bases; unmatched junction bases: 12. The table lists this clone with a count of one. Antigen unknown. The donors were part of the approximately 130-subject validation cohort, which stood apart from the approximately 670-subject first cohort. Repertoires were generated with immunoSEQ multiplex PCR, while TCRdb's copy carries only in-frame clones and drops some. The table has approximately 210,000 clones, roughly 88% seen once. The chain has TRBV6-1 and TRBJ2-7; 7 nucleotides agree with TRBD2. Specimen: PBMCs. The sequence derives from a woman in her late teens or twenties in good health and CMV-seronegative. The CDR3 sequence is CASKRSGNGAEQYF. The CDR3 bases are TGTGCCAGCAAGAGGAGCGGGAATGGGGCCGAGCAGTACTTC.